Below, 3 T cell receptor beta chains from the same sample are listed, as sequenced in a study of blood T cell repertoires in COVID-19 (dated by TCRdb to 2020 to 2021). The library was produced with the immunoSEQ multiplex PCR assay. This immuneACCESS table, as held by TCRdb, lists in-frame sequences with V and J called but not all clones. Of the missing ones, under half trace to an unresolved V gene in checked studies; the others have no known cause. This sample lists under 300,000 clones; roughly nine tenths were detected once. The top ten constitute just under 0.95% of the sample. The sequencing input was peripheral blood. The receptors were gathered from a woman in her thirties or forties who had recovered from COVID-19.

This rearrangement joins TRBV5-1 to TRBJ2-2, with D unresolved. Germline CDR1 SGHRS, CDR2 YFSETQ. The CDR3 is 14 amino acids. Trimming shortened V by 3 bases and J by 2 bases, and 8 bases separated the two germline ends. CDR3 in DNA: TGCGCCAGCAGCTACAATCTTAACACCGGGGAGCTGTTTTTT. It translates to CASSYNLNTGELFF.

CDR3: CASSTQYPNTGELFF. Written as DNA, the CDR3 is TGTGCCAGCAGCACCCAGTACCCGAACACCGGGGAGCTGTTTTTT. The chain employs TRBV6-4 and TRBJ2-2; no clear D gene. Per germline, CDR1 MRHNA and CDR2 SNTAGT. Trimming left V 6 bases short and J 0 bases short, with 11 bases between. CDR3 length: 15 residues.

CDR3 sequence reads: CASSDSTGLGEAFF. CDR3 nucleotide sequence: TGTGCCAGCAGCGACTCCACGGGGTTGGGTGAAGCTTTCTTT. The chain uses TRBV13 and TRBJ1-1; D unresolved. Germline V gene lookup returns CDR1 PRHDT and CDR2 FYEKMQ (reference sequence). The CDR3 loop spans 14 amino acids. Trimming left V 5 bases short and J 7 bases short, with 17 bases between. Drawing the rest from reference TRBV13 and TRBJ1-1, the complete variable domain is AAGVIQSPRHLIKEKRETATLKCYPIPRHDTVYWYQQGPGQDPQFLISFYEKMQSDKGSIPDRFSAQQFSDYHSELNMSSLELGDSALYFCASSDSTGLGEAFFGQGTRLTVV.